The entry that follows covers one T cell receptor (beta chain) sequence. Its antigen is still unknown. This entry belongs to a study of cytomegalovirus exposure and HLA in healthy donors. Study at large: Of roughly 400 genotyped donors, about 81% clustered with self-reported Caucasian donors.

General study findings and limits: TCR beta sequences numbering over 15,000 were associated with HLA alleles at 0.05 false discovery rate in a later analysis. Among TCR beta chains of equal frequency, HLA-associated ones were more clonally expanded in a later analysis.

The PCR used 60 Vbeta and 13 Jbeta primers. This table comes from immunoSEQ multiplex PCR, and its TCRdb copy is limited to in-frame clones, with some not included. The table has about 200,000 clones, approximately 80% seen once. The CDR3 is 15 residues long. The germline CDR1 and CDR2 sequences are KGHSH and LQKENI. The junction had 7 bases not matched to a gene; V was cut back by 3 bases and J by 5 bases. This chain links TRBV18 with TRBJ2-7, with 10 bases matching TRBD1. Sequencing was carried out using PBMCs. This TCR was recovered from a man between 25 and 39 years old in good health and CMV-seronegative. DNA of the CDR3: TGTGCCAGCTCACCTAGGGGACAGGGGTACCACGAGCAGTACTTC. It encodes CASSPRGQGYHEQYF.